The T cell receptor beta chain under discussion was sequenced for a study of monozygotic twins with inflammatory bowel disease. Regarding the study as a whole: Twins with IBD had fewer clonotypes in common with others than healthy twins, particularly during disease activity. The co-twins with IBD showed lower TCRbeta diversity (inverse Simpson) than their healthy siblings. Heterogeneous immunosuppressive treatment regimens may have introduced variability into patient repertoires.

Note on this clonotype: As yet, its antigen is unknown.

The template switching step added UMIs that contained a 6-nucleotide sample barcode. TCRdb re-called the 5' RACE reads, yielding one record per CDR3 amino acid sequence without DNA. This sample's table has 200,000 to 250,000 distinct CDR3 sequences. Per germline, CDR1 KGHSH and CDR2 LQKENI. CDR3 size: 14 residues. The clonotype was recovered from a human donor with ulcerative colitis or Crohn's disease, or a healthy co-twin of an affected twin (not recorded which). Sequenced input: blood. V is TRBV18 and J is TRBJ2-1; without DNA, the TCRdb call of TRBD2 cannot be checked. The CDR3 sequence is CASSPAGGHNEQFF.